These T cell receptor beta chains were read from a single sample in a study of cytomegalovirus exposure and HLA in healthy donors. Repertoires were generated with immunoSEQ multiplex PCR, while TCRdb's copy carries only in-frame clones and drops some. The sample lists 100,000 to 150,000 clones, 89% occurring once. Specimen: PBMCs. These receptors all come from a woman aged 18-29 years in good health and CMV-seronegative. The CDR3 runs from the conserved cysteine through the conserved F or W. D genes are given only for firm matches. The size of a clone is reported for some rows only, either as once, few or many, or as a class for expanded clones.

TRBJ2-2	NA	TRBV5-5	14	NA	TGTGCCAGCAGACGGGGAACGAACACCGGGGAGCTGTTTTTT	CASRRGTNTGELFF
TRBJ1-4	medium-sized	TRBV4-3	16	TRBD1	TGCGCCAGCAGCCAATTGAACAGGGGACCGAATGAAAAACTGTTTTTT	CASSQLNRGPNEKLFF
TRBJ1-3	NA	TRBV21-1	19	NA	TGTGCCAGCAGCGAAAACTACCGGGACAGTGATTCCTCTGGAAACACCATATATTTT	CASSENYRDSDSSGNTIYF
TRBJ1-1	NA	TRBV7-9	15	NA	TGTGCCAGCACCACCCAAAATATCCACTACACTGAAGCTTTCTTT	CASTTQNIHYTEAFF
TRBJ2-1	NA	TRBV4-2	15	TRBD2	TGTGCCAGCAGACTTAGTGGCAGCGGGAACAATGAGCAGTTCTTC	CASRLSGSGNNEQFF
TRBJ2-4	NA	TRBV2	18	NA	TGTGCCAGCAGGAGGGGGAGGGTGGAGGCTGTCCGCCCGAACATTCAGTACTTC	CASRRGRVEAVRPNIQYF
TRBJ1-2	NA	TRBV7-8	11	TRBD1	TGTGCCACCGGGACAGGGGGAAGCTACACCTTC	CATGTGGSYTF
TRBJ1-5	NA	TRBV19	15	TRBD1	TGTGCCAGTAGTCCTGGGGACAGCGTCAATCAGCCCCAGCATTTT	CASSPGDSVNQPQHF
TRBJ2-1	NA	TRBV13	16	NA	TGTGCCAGCAGCTTAGGGACTACTATACCCAACAATGAGCAGTTCTTC	CASSLGTTIPNNEQFF
TRBJ2-5	NA	TRBV6-4	16	TRBD2	TGTGCCAGCAGTGTTGCCCTAGCGGGAGGCTTGGGGACCCAGTACTTC	CASSVALAGGLGTQYF
TRBJ2-2	NA	TRBV6-5	14	NA	TGTGCCAGCAGCCCGACAGGCTACACCGGGGAGCTGTTTTTT	CASSPTGYTGELFF
TRBJ1-1	NA	TRBV30	14	NA	TGTGCCTGGAGCTTTAGCAGTTTGAACACTGAGGCTTTCTTT	CAWSFSSLNTEAFF
TRBJ2-7	NA	TRBV7-9	12	NA	TGTGCCAGCAGCACAGGGTCCTACGAGCAGTACTTC	CASSTGSYEQYF
TRBJ2-3	NA	TRBV10-1	17	TRBD2	TGCGCCAGCAGTGAAGCGGTAGCGGGAGGGCCGAGGGATACGCAGTATTTT	CASSEAVAGGPRDTQYF
TRBJ1-1	NA	TRBV6-1	16	TRBD1	TGTGCCAGCAGTGATTATTTGACAGGGGGAAACACTGAAGCTTTCTTT	CASSDYLTGGNTEAFF
TRBJ2-1	once	TRBV6-6	15	NA	TGTGCCAGTGGGCAGGATGGGCCTCGTTACAATGAGCAGTTCTTC	CASGQDGPRYNEQFF
TRBJ2-5	NA	TRBV6-6	13	NA	TGTGCCAGCAGTTACGGGGGGGCCGAGACCCAGTACTTC	CASSYGGAETQYF
TRBJ1-1	NA	TRBV6-1	15	TRBD1	TGTGCCAGCAGTCAGTTCAGCAGGGGGCTCACTGAAGCTTTCTTT	CASSQFSRGLTEAFF
TRBJ2-2	NA	TRBV9	14	NA	TGTGCCAGCACCAGCCATCGGGACACCGGGGAGCTGTTTTTT	CASTSHRDTGELFF
TRBJ2-2	NA	TRBV9	15	NA	TGTGCCAGCAGCTCAGGGACTCCCAACACCGGGGAGCTGTTTTTT	CASSSGTPNTGELFF
TRBJ2-1	NA	TRBV5-1	19	TRBD2	TGCGCCAGCAGCTTATCCGGTAGCGGGGGTTATAATCCCTACGATGAGCAGTTCTTC	CASSLSGSGGYNPYDEQFF
TRBJ2-7	few	TRBV27	14	NA	TGTGCCAGCAGGCGACAGGATAGCTCCTACGAGCAGTACTTC	CASRRQDSSYEQYF
TRBJ2-2	NA	TRBV6-1	15	TRBD1	TGTGCCAGCAACTATTGGACAGGGAACACCGGGGAGCTGTTTTTT	CASNYWTGNTGELFF
TRBJ1-5	NA	TRBV11-2	17	NA	TGTGCCAGCAGTCCAGGGGTAGGGACGGCGAAAAATCAGCCCCAGCATTTT	CASSPGVGTAKNQPQHF
TRBJ1-5	NA	TRBV6-5	15	NA	TGTGCCAGCAGTTCACAGGGCAGAAGCAATCAGCCCCAGCATTTT	CASSSQGRSNQPQHF
TRBJ1-2	NA	TRBV5-1	16	NA	TGCGCCAGCAGCCCGAAATTCCAGACAGGCAACTATGGCTACACCTTC	CASSPKFQTGNYGYTF
TRBJ1-3	NA	TRBV6-6	13	TRBD1	TGTGCCAGCAGCAGGGGACAGGGGGACACCATATATTTT	CASSRGQGDTIYF
TRBJ2-1	once	TRBV20-1	11	NA	TGCAGTGCTAGTATTGCGGATGAGCAGTTCTTC	CSASIADEQFF
TRBJ2-6	NA	TRBV6-6	15	TRBD1	TGTGCCAGCAGCCACAGGGGCTCTGGGGCCAACGTCCTGACTTTC	CASSHRGSGANVLTF
TRBJ2-7	NA	TRBV5-4	15	TRBD1	TGTGCCAGCAGCCTAGGTAGGGACAGGACCTACGAGCAGTACTTC	CASSLGRDRTYEQYF
TRBJ1-5	NA	TRBV2	14	NA	TGTGCCAGCAGTCCTGACAGTACCTATCAGCCCCAGCATTTT	CASSPDSTYQPQHF
TRBJ2-4	NA	TRBV6-1	20	TRBD2	TGTGCCAGCAGTGAAGCGAGCGTAGGACTAGCGGATCTAGCCAAAAACATTCAGTACTTC	CASSEASVGLADLAKNIQYF
TRBJ2-7	NA	TRBV7-8	13	NA	TGTGCCAGCAGCCCCCGACAGACTTCCGAGCAGTACTTC	CASSPRQTSEQYF
TRBJ1-5	once	TRBV28	17	TRBD1	TGTGCCAGCAGACACGCGACACAGGGGCTTGACGACCAGCCCCAGCATTTT	CASRHATQGLDDQPQHF
TRBJ2-2	NA	TRBV7-7	17	TRBD2	TGTGCCAGCAGCAAATTAGCGGGACGGGTTAACACCGGGGAGCTGTTTTTT	CASSKLAGRVNTGELFF
TRBJ1-5	NA	TRBV19	14	TRBD1	TGTGCCAGTAGTGGGACAGGGGGCAATCAGCCCCAGCATTTT	CASSGTGGNQPQHF
TRBJ1-1	once	TRBV7-9	17	TRBD1	TGTGCCAGCAGCTCGATAGACAGGGACTCTTTGAACACTGAAGCTTTCTTT	CASSSIDRDSLNTEAFF
TRBJ1-2	NA	TRBV19	11	NA	TGTGCCAGCCGACAGAACTATGGCTACACCTTC	CASRQNYGYTF
TRBJ2-5	NA	TRBV4-3	15	TRBD2	TGCGCCAGCAGCCTCACTAGCGGGAGGGCAGAGACCCAGTACTTC	CASSLTSGRAETQYF
TRBJ2-3	NA	TRBV28	13	NA	TGTGCCAGCAGTCTAGATGTCGCAGATACGCAGTATTTT	CASSLDVADTQYF
TRBJ2-5	NA	TRBV29-1	14	NA	TGCAGCGCCAGTCTAGGAAGATTACAAGAGACCCAGTACTTC	CSASLGRLQETQYF
TRBJ2-7	NA	TRBV15	15	NA	TGTGCCACCAGCCGCGACAGGGGAGCGGGAGGAGAGCAGTACTTC	CATSRDRGAGGEQYF
TRBJ1-5	NA	TRBV30	13	NA	TGTGCCTGTCGACCGAGCGTCAATGGGCCCCAGCATTTT	CACRPSVNGPQHF